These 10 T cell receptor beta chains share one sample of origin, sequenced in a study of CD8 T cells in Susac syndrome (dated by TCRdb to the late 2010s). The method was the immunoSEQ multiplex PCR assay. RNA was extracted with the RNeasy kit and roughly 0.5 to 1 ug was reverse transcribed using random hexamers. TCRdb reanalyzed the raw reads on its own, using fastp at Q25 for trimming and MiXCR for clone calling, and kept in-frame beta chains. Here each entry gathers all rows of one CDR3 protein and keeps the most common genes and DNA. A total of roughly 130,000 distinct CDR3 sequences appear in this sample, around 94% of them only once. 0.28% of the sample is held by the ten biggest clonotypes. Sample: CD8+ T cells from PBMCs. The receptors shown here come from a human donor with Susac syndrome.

CDR3 in amino acids: CSARRGSYEQYF. CDR3 nucleotides: TGCAGTGCTAGACGAGGCTCCTACGAGCAGTACTTC. This chain connects TRBV20-1 to TRBJ2-7; no firm D call. The ends were cut back, 2 bases at V and 0 bases at J, with 5 bases in the middle. The CDR3 covers 12 residues. CDR1 and CDR2 (germline): DFQATT, SNEGSKA (reference sequence).

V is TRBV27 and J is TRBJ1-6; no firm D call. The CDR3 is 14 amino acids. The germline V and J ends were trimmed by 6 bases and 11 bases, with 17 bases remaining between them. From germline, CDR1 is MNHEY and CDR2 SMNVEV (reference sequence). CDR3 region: CASSPQPRGAPLHF. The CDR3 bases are TGTGCCAGCAGCCCTCAACCGAGAGGAGCACCCCTCCACTTT.

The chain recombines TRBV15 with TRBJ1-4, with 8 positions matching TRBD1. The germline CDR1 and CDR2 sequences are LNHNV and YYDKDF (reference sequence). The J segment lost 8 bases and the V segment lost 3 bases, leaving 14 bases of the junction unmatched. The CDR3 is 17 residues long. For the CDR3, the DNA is TGTGCCACCAGCAGGGAACTTACCGGGACAGGTGGAGAAAAACTGTTTTTT. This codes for CATSRELTGTGGEKLFF.

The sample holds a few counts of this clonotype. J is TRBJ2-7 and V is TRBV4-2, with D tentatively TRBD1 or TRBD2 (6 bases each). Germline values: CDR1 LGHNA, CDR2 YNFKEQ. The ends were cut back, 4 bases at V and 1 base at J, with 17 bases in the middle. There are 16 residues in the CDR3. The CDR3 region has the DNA TGTGCCAGCAGCCCCAACGATGGGGGGCCTTCCTACGAGCAGTACTTC. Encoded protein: CASSPNDGGPSYEQYF.

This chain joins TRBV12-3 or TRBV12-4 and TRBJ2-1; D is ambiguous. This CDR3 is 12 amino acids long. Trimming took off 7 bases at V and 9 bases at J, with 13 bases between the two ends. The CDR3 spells CASIGPTTEQFF. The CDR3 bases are TGTGCCAGCATAGGGCCCACCACTGAGCAGTTCTTC.

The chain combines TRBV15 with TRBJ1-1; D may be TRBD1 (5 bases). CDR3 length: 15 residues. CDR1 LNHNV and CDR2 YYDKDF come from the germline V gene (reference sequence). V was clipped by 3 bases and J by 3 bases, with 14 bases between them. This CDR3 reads CATSRPRALDTEAFF. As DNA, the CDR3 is TGTGCCACCAGCAGGCCCAGGGCCCTCGACACTGAAGCTTTCTTT.

This CDR3 reads CASSVGGGTGGYTF. The CDR3 coding sequence is TGTGCCAGCAGCGTAGGAGGGGGCACTGGGGGCTACACCTTC. The chain carries TRBV9 and TRBJ1-2, with 7 bases matching TRBD1. The CDR3 runs 14 residues. Germline loops: CDR1 SGDLS, CDR2 YYNGEE. Trimming cost V 0 bases and J 8 bases; bases outside gene matches: 7.

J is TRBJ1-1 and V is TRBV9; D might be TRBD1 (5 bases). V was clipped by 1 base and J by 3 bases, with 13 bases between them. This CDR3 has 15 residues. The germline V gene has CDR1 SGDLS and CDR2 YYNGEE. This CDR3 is CASSVSGAGYTEAFF. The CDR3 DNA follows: TGTGCCAGCAGCGTATCCGGGGCCGGGTACACTGAAGCTTTCTTT.

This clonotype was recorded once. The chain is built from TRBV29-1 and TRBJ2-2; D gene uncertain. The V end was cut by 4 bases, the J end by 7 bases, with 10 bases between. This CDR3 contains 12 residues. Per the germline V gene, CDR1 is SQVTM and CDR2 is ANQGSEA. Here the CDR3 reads CSVVSLVGELFF. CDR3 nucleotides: TGCAGCGTTGTCAGTCTGGTCGGGGAGCTGTTTTTT.

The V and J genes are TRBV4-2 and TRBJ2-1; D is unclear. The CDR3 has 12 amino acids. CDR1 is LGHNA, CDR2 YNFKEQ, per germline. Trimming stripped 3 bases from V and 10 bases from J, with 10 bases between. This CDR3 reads CASSQDAWEQFF. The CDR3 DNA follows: TGTGCCAGCAGCCAGGACGCCTGGGAGCAGTTCTTC.